These 9 T cell receptor beta chains came from one sample sequenced in a study of regulatory T cells in long-lasting Graves disease. In building TCR beta libraries, iRepertoire HTBI primers were used together with Arm-PCR of CDR3 regions. From the multiplex PCR reads, TCRdb called clonotypes with MiXCR, one entry per CDR3 protein. The repertoire holds 250,000 to 300,000 distinct CDR3 sequences, with roughly a fifth as singletons. As to time point: persistent/refractory GD, antithyroid drugs over 5 years with positive TRAb. The authors made the TCR library using RNA they extracted from PBMCs. The material was peripheral blood mononuclear cells (PBMCs), obtained when the disease was refractory, from a patient treated with antithyroid drugs. The receptors here all came from a female donor with Graves disease.

This clonotype was observed at least ten times. CDR3 sequence: CASSLLSTDTEAFF. In DNA form, the CDR3 reads TGTGCCAGCAGCTTGCTAAGCACGGACACTGAAGCTTTCTTT. The V call is TRBV7-2, the J call TRBJ1-1; no reliable D call. Looked up from germline, CDR1 is SGHTA and CDR2 is FQGNSA. The V gene lost 3 bases and the J gene lost 3 bases, with 11 bases spanning the gap. The CDR3 is made up of 14 amino acids. The full variable domain, in which reference TRBV7-2 and TRBJ1-1 provide the parts outside the CDR3, is GAGVSQSPSNKVTEKGKDVELRCDPISGHTALYWYRQSLGQGLEFLIYFQGNSAPDKSGLPSDRFSAERTGGSVSTLTIQRTQQEDSAVYLCASSLLSTDTEAFFGQGTRLTVV.

V is TRBV12-3 or TRBV12-4 and J is TRBJ2-5; no firm D call. CDR3 length equals 15 residues. V was cut by 2 bases and J by 4 bases, with 14 bases left in between. This CDR3 reads CASSLNLGRGETQYF. The DNA for the CDR3 is TGTGCCAGCAGTTTAAATTTAGGCCGCGGAGAGACCCAGTACTTC.

DNA of the CDR3: TGTGCCAGCAGTGATGGGAATGAGCAGTTCTTC. This gives the protein CASSDGNEQFF. This chain uses TRBV27 with TRBJ2-1; no definite D call. V was pared by 5 bases and J by 7 bases, with 6 bases between. Germline CDR1 reads MNHEY; CDR2 reads SMNVEV (reference sequence). The CDR3 length is 11 residues.

The chain has TRBV28 and TRBJ1-1, with 7 bases aligning to TRBD1. Germline V gene lookup returns CDR1 MDHEN and CDR2 SYDVKM. With 4 bases clipped from V and 0 bases from J, the junction kept 8 bases outside the gene matches. This CDR3 contains 16 residues. The CDR3: CASSSPGQKLNTEAFF. CDR3 in DNA: TGTGCCAGCAGTTCTCCGGGACAGAAATTGAACACTGAAGCTTTCTTT.

At least ten counts were recorded for this clonotype. Relative to the germline gene, one junction end is altered; a read error may explain this. The chain has TRBV28 and TRBJ2-7; the match to TRBD2 covers 7 bases. Germline CDR1 MDHEN, CDR2 SYDVKM. The CDR3 runs 13 residues. The CDR3 sequence: CASRPDLGGESEF. The CDR3 DNA reads TGTGCCAGCAGGCCCGACCTGGGGGGGGAATCGGAATTC.

This CDR3 reads CASSLLDWASGRAGDTQYF. Here the CDR3 DNA reads TGTGCCAGCAGCCTCTTGGACTGGGCTAGCGGGAGGGCCGGTGATACGCAGTATTTT. The chain joins TRBV7-2 to TRBJ2-3; 12 positions agree with TRBD2. In germline, CDR1 is SGHTA, CDR2 FQGNSA. The CDR3 has 19 residues. The J segment lost 6 bases and the V segment lost 5 bases, leaving 18 bases of the junction unmatched.

This clonotype was found a few times. This chain joins TRBV4-2 and TRBJ2-2; no clear D. The V gene lost 1 base and the J gene lost 0 bases, with 9 bases spanning the gap. The V gene's germline CDR1 is LGHNA and CDR2 YNFKEQ. CDR3 size: 16 residues. Written as DNA, the CDR3 is TGTGCCAGCAGCCAAGGCGAACGAGCGAACACCGGGGAGCTGTTTTTT. Encoded protein: CASSQGERANTGELFF.

V usage is TRBV27 and J usage is TRBJ2-3; 11 bases map to TRBD2. The CDR3 covers 16 residues. V lost 6 bases and J lost 7; bases outside the gene matches: 12. Germline lookup yields CDR1 MNHEY and CDR2 SMNVEV (reference sequence). As DNA, the CDR3 is TGTGCCAGCAGCCCGACTAGCGGGAAACCTATAAATACGCAGTATTTT. This codes for CASSPTSGKPINTQYF.

This clonotype has ten or more counts. In nucleotides, the CDR3 is TGTGCCAGCAGCTTTGGCGGGGCAACCTACGAGCAGTACTTC. Protein product: CASSFGGATYEQYF. V gene TRBV7-2 combines with J gene TRBJ2-7; perhaps TRBD2 as D (6 bases). Germline values: CDR1 SGHTA, CDR2 FQGNSA. V lost 3 bases to trimming and J lost 2 bases, with 11 bases between them. The CDR3 has 14 residues.